This T cell receptor beta chain stems from a study of T-cell memory formation after mild COVID-19. For the study at large: Clustering of TCRs was largely donor specific.

TCRdb re-analysed the 5' RACE reads in MiXCR, keeping a single row per CDR3 protein. The sample yields more than 150,000 distinct CDR3 sequences, under 14% seen once. The V gene lost 4 bases and the J gene lost 0 bases, with 7 bases spanning the gap. Germline CDR1 reads LGHNA; CDR2 reads YNFKEQ. The length of the CDR3 is 14 residues. Source material: PBMCs or a T cell subset sorted from them (not recorded which). This chain connects TRBV4-2 to TRBJ1-3, with unresolved D. This sequence originates from a man aged 18-30 years who had mild COVID-19 (a few samples of this study predate the infection). Cell type and time point are not known. The CDR3 is CASSLGNSGNTIYF. The CDR3 DNA follows: TGTGCCAGCAGCCTAGGGAACTCTGGAAACACCATATATTTT.